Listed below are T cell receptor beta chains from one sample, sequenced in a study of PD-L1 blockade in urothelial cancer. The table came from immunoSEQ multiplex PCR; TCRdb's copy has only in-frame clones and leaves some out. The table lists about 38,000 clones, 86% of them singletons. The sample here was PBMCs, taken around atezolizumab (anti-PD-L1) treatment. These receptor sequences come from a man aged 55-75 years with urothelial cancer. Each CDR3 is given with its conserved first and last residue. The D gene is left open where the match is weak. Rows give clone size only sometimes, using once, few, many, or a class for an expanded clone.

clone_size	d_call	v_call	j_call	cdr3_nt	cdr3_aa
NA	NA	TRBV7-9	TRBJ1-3	TGTGCCAGCAGCTTCGGGGGGGGAAACACCATATATTTT	CASSFGGGNTIYF
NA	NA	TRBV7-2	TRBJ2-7	TGTGCCAGCAGCCCTTACAGGGGGGGCTACGAGCAGTACTTC	CASSPYRGGYEQYF
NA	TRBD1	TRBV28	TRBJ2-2	TGTGCCAGCAGTGTCGCAGGGGGCCCCGGGGAGCTGTTTTTT	CASSVAGGPGELFF
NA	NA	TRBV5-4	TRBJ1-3	TGTGCCAGCAGCTTGGGGGCAGGCCGGACGGGGTACTCTGGAAACACCATATATTTT	CASSLGAGRTGYSGNTIYF
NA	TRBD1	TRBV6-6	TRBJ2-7	TGTGCCAGCAGTCAACCCGGACAGGGCTACGAGCAGTACTTC	CASSQPGQGYEQYF
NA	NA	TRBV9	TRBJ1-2	TGTGCCAGCAGCGTGGAGGATAGAAGCGGCTACACCTTC	CASSVEDRSGYTF
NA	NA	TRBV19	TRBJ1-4	TGTGCCAGTAGTATTCTCACAGGGAAGGAAAAACTGTTTTTT	CASSILTGKEKLFF
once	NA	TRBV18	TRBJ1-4	TGTGCCAGCTCACCACGAGCAACTAATGAAAAACTGTTTTTT	CASSPRATNEKLFF
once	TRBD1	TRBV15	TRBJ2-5	TGTGCCACCAGCAGCGCCGGGACAGGGGGCCAAGAGACCCAGTACTTC	CATSSAGTGGQETQYF
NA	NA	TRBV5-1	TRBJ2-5	TGCGCCAGTTCGACTGCCCAAGAGACCCAGTACTTC	CASSTAQETQYF
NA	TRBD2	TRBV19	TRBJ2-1	TGTGCCAGTAGCACCGGGAGCGGGGGAGACAATGAGCAGTTCTTC	CASSTGSGGDNEQFF
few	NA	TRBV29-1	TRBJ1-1	TGCAGCGCCAAGACAGGAACCACTGAAGCTTTCTTT	CSAKTGTTEAFF
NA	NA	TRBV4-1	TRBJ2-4	TGCGCCAGCAGCCAAGATTCCAGGGGGGTAGCCAAAAACATTCAGTACTTC	CASSQDSRGVAKNIQYF
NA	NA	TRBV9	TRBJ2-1	TGTGCCAGCAGCCTTCACATCAATGAGCAGTTCTTC	CASSLHINEQFF
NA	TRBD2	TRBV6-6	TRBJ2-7	TGTGCCAGCAGTACCTCGACTAGCGGGAGGTCTTACGAGCAGTACTTC	CASSTSTSGRSYEQYF
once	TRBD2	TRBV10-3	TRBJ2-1	TGTGCCATCAGTGAAGTCCGGACTAGCGGAAATGAGCAGTTCTTC	CAISEVRTSGNEQFF
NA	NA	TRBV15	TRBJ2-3	TGTGCCACCAGCAGAGATAGGGGTTCTAGCACAGATACGCAGTATTTT	CATSRDRGSSTDTQYF
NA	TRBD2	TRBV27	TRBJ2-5	TGTGCCAGCAGTTTAGGCCGTGGACTAGGTCAAGAGACCCAGTACTTC	CASSLGRGLGQETQYF
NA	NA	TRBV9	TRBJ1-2	TGTGCCAGCAGCGTAGATCCCGGCGGGGGCGCGTCGCGCGGCTACACCTTC	CASSVDPGGGASRGYTF
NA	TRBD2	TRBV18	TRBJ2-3	TGTGCCAGCTCAAGGACTAGCGGGGCGGGCACAGATACGCAGTATTTT	CASSRTSGAGTDTQYF
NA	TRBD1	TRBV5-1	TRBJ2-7	TGCGCCAGCAGCTTGGTTGGGACAGTTTACGAGCAGTACTTC	CASSLVGTVYEQYF
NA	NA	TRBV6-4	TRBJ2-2	TGTGCCAGCAGTGAGGGGCACCTCACCGGGGAGCTGTTTTTT	CASSEGHLTGELFF
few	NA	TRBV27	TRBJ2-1	TGTGCCAGCAGTTTAATTACGGACACGGGTGAGCAGTTCTTC	CASSLITDTGEQFF
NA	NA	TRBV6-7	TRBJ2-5	TGTGCCAGCAGTTACGTCGAGCGAGAGACCCAGTACTTC	CASSYVERETQYF
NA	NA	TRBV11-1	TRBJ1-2	TGTGCCAGCAGCCTCACCTGGGAGGTTGGCTACACCTTC	CASSLTWEVGYTF
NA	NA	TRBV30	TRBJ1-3	TGTGCCTGGACGGTCAAGAACGGAAACACCATATATTTT	CAWTVKNGNTIYF